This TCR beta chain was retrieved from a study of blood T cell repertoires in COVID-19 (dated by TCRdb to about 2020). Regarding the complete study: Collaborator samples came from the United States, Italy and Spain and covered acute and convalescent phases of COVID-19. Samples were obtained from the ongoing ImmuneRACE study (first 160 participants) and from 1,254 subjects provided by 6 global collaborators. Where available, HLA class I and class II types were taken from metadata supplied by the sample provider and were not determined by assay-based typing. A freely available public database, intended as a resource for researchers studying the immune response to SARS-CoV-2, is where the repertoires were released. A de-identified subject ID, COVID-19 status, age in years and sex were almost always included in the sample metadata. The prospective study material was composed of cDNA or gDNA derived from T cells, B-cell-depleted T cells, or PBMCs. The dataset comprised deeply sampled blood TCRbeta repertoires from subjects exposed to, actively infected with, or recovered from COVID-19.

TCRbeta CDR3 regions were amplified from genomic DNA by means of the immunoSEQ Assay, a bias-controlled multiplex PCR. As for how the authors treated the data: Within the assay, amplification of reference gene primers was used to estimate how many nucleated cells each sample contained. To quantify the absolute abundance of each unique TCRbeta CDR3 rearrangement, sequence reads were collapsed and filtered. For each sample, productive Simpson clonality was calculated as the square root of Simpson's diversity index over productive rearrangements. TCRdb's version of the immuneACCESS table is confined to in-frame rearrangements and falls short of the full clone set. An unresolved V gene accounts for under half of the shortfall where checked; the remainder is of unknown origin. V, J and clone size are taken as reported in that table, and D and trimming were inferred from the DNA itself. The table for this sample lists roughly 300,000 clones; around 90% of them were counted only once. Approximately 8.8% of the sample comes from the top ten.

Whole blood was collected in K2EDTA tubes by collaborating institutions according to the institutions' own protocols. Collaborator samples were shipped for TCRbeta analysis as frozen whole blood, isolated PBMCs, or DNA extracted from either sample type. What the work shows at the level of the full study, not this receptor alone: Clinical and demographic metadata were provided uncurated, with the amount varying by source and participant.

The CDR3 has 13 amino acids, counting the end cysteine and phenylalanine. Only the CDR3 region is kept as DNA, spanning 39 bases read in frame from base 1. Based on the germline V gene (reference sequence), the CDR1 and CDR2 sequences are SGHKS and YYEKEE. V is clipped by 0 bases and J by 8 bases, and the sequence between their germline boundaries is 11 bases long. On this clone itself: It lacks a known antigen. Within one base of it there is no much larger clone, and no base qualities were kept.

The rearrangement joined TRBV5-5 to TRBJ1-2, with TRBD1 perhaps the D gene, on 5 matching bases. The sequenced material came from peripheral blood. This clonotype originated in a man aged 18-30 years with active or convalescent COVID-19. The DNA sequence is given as TGTGCCAGCAGCTTGGGGCAGGGAAGGGGCTACACCTTC. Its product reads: CASSLGQGRGYTF.